Sequencing of this T cell receptor (beta chain) was carried out in a study of CD8+ T cells in alopecia areata. Study-level results: Affected scalp, especially in alopecia totalis/universalis, had a higher clonality than normal scalp did.

Worth noting for this clone: Its antigen is currently unknown.

Extracted from the samples, RNA was reverse transcribed into cDNA to serve as the sequencing template. Data came from immunoSEQ multiplex PCR; TCRdb stores just in-frame clones and leaves some out. In the table there are over 150,000 clones, 56% of which are singletons. The CDR3 is 15 amino acids. With 5 bases removed from V and 6 bases from J, the gap between germline ends came to 14 bases. Germline assignment: CDR1 SEHNR and CDR2 FQNEAQ (reference sequence). The rearrangement uses TRBV7-9 and TRBJ1-6; weak D call: TRBD1 (6 bases). The sample comprised CD8+ T cells sorted from blood. This receptor was taken from a human donor in good health. In nucleotides, the CDR3 is TGTGCCAGCAGCCCCAGGGACAAACTTAATTCACCCCTCCACTTT. Its protein is CASSPRDKLNSPLHF. The full variable domain, in which reference TRBV7-9 and TRBJ1-6 provide the parts outside the CDR3, is DTGVSQNPRHKITKRGQNVTFRCDPISEHNRLYWYRQTLGQGPEFLTYFQNEAQLEKSRLLSDRFSAERPKGSFSTLEIQRTEQGDSAMYLCASSPRDKLNSPLHFGNGTRLTVT.